This T cell receptor beta chain derives from a study of metastatic and nonmetastatic thyroid tumors. The CDR3 extends over 13 amino acids. Trimming removed 5 bases from V and 4 bases from J, with 9 bases in between. Per germline, CDR1 SGHTA and CDR2 FQGNSA. Patients were all untreated before their thyroid surgery. With MiXCR, TCRdb called clones anew from the PCR reads. The data hold around 52,000 clones, with 25% to 30% observed a single time. This clone has a count of ten or more. The chain employs TRBV7-2 and TRBJ1-5; no reliable D call. The sequenced sample consisted of blood. The receptor was derived from a female donor with papillary thyroid cancer or a benign thyroid nodule (not recorded which). Some clones in this sample may be carry-over from other donors' samples. The DNA of the CDR3 is TGTGCCAGCAGCCTGATGGCAAATCAGCCCCAGCATTTT. This sequence encodes CASSLMANQPQHF.